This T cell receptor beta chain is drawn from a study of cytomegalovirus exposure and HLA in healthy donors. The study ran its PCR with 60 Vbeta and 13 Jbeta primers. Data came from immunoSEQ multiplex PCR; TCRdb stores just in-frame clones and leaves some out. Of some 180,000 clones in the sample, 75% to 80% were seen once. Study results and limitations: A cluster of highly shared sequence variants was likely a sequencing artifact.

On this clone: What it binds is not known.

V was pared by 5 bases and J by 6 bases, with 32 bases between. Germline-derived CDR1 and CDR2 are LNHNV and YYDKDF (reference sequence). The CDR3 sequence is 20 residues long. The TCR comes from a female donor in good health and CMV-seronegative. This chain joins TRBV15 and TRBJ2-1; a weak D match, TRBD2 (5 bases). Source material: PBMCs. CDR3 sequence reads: CATSETPGIETSGNINEQFF. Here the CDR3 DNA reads TGTGCCACCAGCGAAACTCCGGGAATCGAAACTTCTGGCAACATCAATGAGCAGTTCTTC.